This entry concerns a single T cell receptor (beta chain). What antigen it recognizes has not been identified. No per-base quality is available; no much larger clone lies one base away. Collaborating institutions collected whole blood in K2EDTA tubes following their own protocols. For TCRbeta analysis, collaborators shipped samples as frozen whole blood, isolated PBMCs, or DNA extracted from either of those sample types. The germline V gene supplies CDR1 LGHNT and CDR2 FRNRAP. Taken from cysteine to phenylalanine, the CDR3 has 15 residues. Of all the DNA, just the CDR3 is kept, 45 bases in frame from base 1. The junction shows trimming of 1 base on V and 9 bases on J, plus 16 bases between the germline ends. The sample belongs to a study of blood T cell repertoires in COVID-19 (TCRdb year 2020). Study-level background: Collaborator samples came from the United States, Italy and Spain and covered acute and convalescent phases of COVID-19. The prospective study material was composed of cDNA or gDNA derived from T cells, B-cell-depleted T cells, or PBMCs. Subjects who had been exposed to COVID-19, were actively infected with it, or had recovered from it provided the deeply sampled blood TCRbeta repertoires that made up the dataset. The repertoires were released in a freely available public database intended as a resource for research on the immune response to SARS-CoV-2. The samples were drawn from the first 160 participants of the ongoing ImmuneRACE study and from more than 1,000 subjects provided by 6 global collaborators. Sample metadata almost always included a de-identified subject ID, COVID-19 status, age in years and sex. Where HLA class I and class II types were available, the types were taken from metadata supplied by the sample provider, not from assay-based typing. Study-wide findings and limitations: The quantity of clinical and demographic metadata differed by source and by participant and was supplied without curation.

TCRbeta CDR3 regions were amplified from genomic DNA by means of the immunoSEQ Assay, a bias-controlled multiplex PCR. The source study handled its data this way. Nucleated cell counts per sample were estimated from amplification of reference gene primers within the assay. To quantify the absolute abundance of each unique TCRbeta CDR3 rearrangement, sequence reads were collapsed and filtered. For each sample, productive Simpson clonality was calculated by taking the square root of Simpson's diversity index across productive rearrangements. The source is immuneACCESS, and TCRdb retained only in-frame sequences with V and J called. Part of the clones is not carried over; for the studies checked, unresolved V genes explain less than half of this, and the remainder is unexplained. That table supplies the V and J calls and clone size; D and trimming were determined from the DNA. The sample includes about 240,000 clones, with around 86% observed a single time. Together, the top ten hold roughly 12% of the sample.

The rearrangement combines TRBV12-5 with TRBJ1-5; 5 matching bases give a weak D call of TRBD1. Source material: peripheral blood. This receptor was obtained from a woman aged 60-75 years with active or convalescent COVID-19. Read as DNA, the sequence is TGTGCTAGTGGTTTGGGGGGGGGTTCCGATGGGCCCCAGCATTTT. This gives the protein CASGLGGGSDGPQHF.